This entry is about one T cell receptor (beta chain). The sample originates from a study of cytomegalovirus exposure and HLA in healthy donors. Per the germline V gene, CDR1 is MNHEY and CDR2 is SMNVEV (reference sequence). The CDR3 contains 14 residues. V lost 6 bases to trimming and J lost 2 bases; unmatched junction nucleotides: 6. The primer mix had 60 Vbeta and 13 Jbeta primers. Sequencing was performed with immunoSEQ multiplex PCR; in TCRdb, only in-frame clones are kept and a portion is missing. The sample has about 190,000 clones; approximately 85% are singletons. V is TRBV27 and J is TRBJ2-7; 8 bases map to TRBD2. Material for sequencing was PBMCs. This TCR came from a woman younger than 30 in good health and CMV-seronegative. The CDR3: CASSPIGGAYEQYF. The CDR3 DNA is TGTGCCAGCAGCCCTATCGGGGGGGCCTACGAGCAGTACTTC.